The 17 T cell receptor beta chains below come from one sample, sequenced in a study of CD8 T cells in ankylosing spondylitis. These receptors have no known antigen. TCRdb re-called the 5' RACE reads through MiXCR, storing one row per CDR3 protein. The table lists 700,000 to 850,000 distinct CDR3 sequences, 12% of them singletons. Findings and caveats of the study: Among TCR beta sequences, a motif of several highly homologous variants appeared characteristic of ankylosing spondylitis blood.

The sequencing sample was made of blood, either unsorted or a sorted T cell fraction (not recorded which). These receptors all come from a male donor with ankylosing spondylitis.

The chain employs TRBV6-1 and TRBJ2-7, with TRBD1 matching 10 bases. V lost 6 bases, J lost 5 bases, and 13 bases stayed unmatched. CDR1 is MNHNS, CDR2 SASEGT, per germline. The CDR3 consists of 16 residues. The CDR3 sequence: CASSKPSGTGANEQYF. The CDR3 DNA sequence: TGTGCCAGCAGCAAACCCTCCGGGACAGGGGCCAACGAGCAGTACTTC.

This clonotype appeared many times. For the CDR3, the DNA is TGTGCCAGCAGGCCTCCGGGGGGAGGTAAAGAGACCCAGTACTTC. Its protein is CASRPPGGGKETQYF. The chain links TRBV6-2 or TRBV6-3 to TRBJ2-5; 7 bases match TRBD2. The CDR3 is made up of 15 amino acids. Germline trimming cut 6 bases from V and 3 bases from J; bases unmatched to any gene: 10. The germline CDR1 and CDR2 sequences are MNHEY and SVGEGT.

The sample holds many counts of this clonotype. The DNA for the CDR3 is TGTGCCAGCAGTTTACAGCGGATTCAGTACTTC. Translated: CASSLQRIQYF. The chain recombines TRBV12-3 or TRBV12-4 with TRBJ2-4, with D possibly being TRBD2 (5 bases). With 2 bases removed from V and 10 bases from J, the gap between germline ends came to 6 bases. This CDR3 has 11 residues.

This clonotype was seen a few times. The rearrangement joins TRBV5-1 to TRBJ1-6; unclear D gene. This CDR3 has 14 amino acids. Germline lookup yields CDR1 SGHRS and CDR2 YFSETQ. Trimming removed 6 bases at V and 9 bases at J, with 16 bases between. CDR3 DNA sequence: TGCGCCAGCACCGCCCCGGATCTGGGTTCACCCCTCCACTTT. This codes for CASTAPDLGSPLHF.

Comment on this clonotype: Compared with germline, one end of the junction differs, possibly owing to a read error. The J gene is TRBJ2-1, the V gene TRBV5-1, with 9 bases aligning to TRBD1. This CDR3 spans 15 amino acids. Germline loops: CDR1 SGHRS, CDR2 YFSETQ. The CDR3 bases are TGCGCCACCAGCTTGGGACAGGGCGCCTACAATGAGCAGTTCTTC. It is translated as CATSLGQGAYNEQFF.

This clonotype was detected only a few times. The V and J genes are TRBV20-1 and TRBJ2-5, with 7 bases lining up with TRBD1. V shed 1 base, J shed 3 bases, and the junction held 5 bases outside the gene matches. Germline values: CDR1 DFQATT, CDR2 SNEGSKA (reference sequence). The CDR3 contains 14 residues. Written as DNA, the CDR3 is TGCAGTGCTAGAGTAAGAGGGGGCGAAGAGACCCAGTACTTC. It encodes CSARVRGGEETQYF.

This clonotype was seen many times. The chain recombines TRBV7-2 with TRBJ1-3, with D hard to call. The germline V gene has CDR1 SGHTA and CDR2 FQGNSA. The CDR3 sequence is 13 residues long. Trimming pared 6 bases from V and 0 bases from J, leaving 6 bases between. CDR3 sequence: CASSRDSGNTIYF. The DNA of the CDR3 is TGTGCCAGCAGTCGAGACTCTGGAAACACCATATATTTT. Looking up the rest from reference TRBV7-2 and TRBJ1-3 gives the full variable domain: GAGVSQSPSNKVTEKGKDVELRCDPISGHTALYWYRQSLGQGLEFLIYFQGNSAPDKSGLPSDRFSAERTGGSVSTLTIQRTQQEDSAVYLCASSRDSGNTIYFGEGSWLTVV.

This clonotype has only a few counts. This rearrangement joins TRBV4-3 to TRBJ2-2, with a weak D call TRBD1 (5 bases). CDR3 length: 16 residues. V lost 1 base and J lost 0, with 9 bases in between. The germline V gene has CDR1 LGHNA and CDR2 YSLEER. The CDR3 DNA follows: TGCGCCAGCAGCCAAGTATTAGGGGCGAACACCGGGGAGCTGTTTTTT. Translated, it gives CASSQVLGANTGELFF.

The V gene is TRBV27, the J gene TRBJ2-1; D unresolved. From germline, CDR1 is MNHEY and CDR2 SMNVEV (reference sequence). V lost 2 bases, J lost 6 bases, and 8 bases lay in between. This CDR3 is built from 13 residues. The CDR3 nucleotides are TGTGCCAGCAGTTTAAACGCCTTCAATGAGCAGTTCTTC. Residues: CASSLNAFNEQFF.

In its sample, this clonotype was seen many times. Written as DNA, the CDR3 is TGCAGTGCTTCCCCTGGGGCAGGGAGCAATGAAAAACTGTTTTTT. Encoded protein: CSASPGAGSNEKLFF. The V and J genes are TRBV20-1 and TRBJ1-4; D may be TRBD1 (5 bases). Between the trimmed V and J ends, which lost 5 bases and 5 bases, there was a span of 18 bases. The CDR3 covers 15 residues. From germline, CDR1 is DFQATT and CDR2 SNEGSKA (reference sequence).

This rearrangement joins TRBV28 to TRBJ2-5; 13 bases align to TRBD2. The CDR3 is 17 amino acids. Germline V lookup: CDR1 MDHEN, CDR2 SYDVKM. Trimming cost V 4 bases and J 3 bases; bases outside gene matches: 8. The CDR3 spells CASSSLPGTSGKETQYF. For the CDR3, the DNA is TGTGCCAGCAGTTCGTTACCCGGGACTAGCGGGAAAGAGACCCAGTACTTC. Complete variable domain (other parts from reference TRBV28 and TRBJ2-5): DVKVTQSSRYLVKRTGEKVFLECVQDMDHENMFWYRQDPGLGLRLIYFSYDVKMKEKGDIPEGYSVSREKKERFSLILESASTNQTSMYLCASSSLPGTSGKETQYFGPGTRLLVL.

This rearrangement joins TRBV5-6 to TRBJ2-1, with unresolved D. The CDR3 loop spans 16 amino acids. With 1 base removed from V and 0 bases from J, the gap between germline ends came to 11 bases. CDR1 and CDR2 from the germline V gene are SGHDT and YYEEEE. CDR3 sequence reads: CASSLTRTSSYNEQFF. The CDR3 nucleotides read TGTGCCAGCAGCTTGACCCGAACGAGCTCCTACAATGAGCAGTTCTTC.

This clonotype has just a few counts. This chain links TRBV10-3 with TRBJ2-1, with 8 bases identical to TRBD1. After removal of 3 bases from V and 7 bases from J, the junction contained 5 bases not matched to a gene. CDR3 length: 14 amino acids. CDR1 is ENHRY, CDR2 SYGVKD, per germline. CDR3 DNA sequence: TGTGCCATCAGTGACAGGGGGCTTGGAAATGAGCAGTTCTTC. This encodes CAISDRGLGNEQFF.

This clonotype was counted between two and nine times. Here the CDR3 DNA reads TGTGCCAGCAGCGTGACTAGCGGGGGGAATGAGCAGTTCTTC. Amino acid sequence: CASSVTSGGNEQFF. This chain links TRBV9 with TRBJ2-1, with 13 positions matching TRBD2. This CDR3 region has 14 residues. Germline V gene sequence: CDR1 SGDLS, CDR2 YYNGEE. V was pared by 2 bases and J by 7 bases, with 0 bases of the junction left unmatched.

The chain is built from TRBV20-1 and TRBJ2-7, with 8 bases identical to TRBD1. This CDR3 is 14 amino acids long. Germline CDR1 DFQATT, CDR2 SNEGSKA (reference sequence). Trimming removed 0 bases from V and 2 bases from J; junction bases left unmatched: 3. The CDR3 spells CSARDHRGAYEQYF. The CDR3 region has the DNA TGCAGTGCTAGAGATCACAGGGGGGCCTACGAGCAGTACTTC.

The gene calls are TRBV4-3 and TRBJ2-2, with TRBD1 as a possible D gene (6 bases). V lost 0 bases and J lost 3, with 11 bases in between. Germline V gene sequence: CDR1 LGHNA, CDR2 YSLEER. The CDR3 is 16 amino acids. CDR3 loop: CASSQDPGQYTGELFF. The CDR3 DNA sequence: TGCGCCAGCAGCCAAGATCCCGGACAGTACACCGGGGAGCTGTTTTTT.

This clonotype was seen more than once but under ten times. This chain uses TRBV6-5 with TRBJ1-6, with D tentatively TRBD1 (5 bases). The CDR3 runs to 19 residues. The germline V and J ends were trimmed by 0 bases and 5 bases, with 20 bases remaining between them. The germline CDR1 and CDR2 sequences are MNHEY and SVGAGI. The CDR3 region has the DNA TGTGCCAGCAGTTACTCGATGGGCGCAGGGTGGATCAATAATTCACCCCTCCACTTT. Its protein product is CASSYSMGAGWINNSPLHF.